The 15 T cell receptor beta chains in this list originate from one sample, sequenced in a study of cytomegalovirus exposure and HLA in healthy donors. PCR involved 60 Vbeta and 13 Jbeta primers. The data were produced by immunoSEQ multiplex PCR, yet TCRdb's version contains in-frame clones alone and is incomplete. Among around 120,000 clones listed, 50% to 65% were seen once. Sequenced: PBMCs. These receptors originate from a man aged 30 to 39 in good health and CMV-seropositive.

The rearrangement uses TRBV5-1 and TRBJ1-1; no reliable D call. Germline V gives CDR1 SGHRS, CDR2 YFSETQ. This CDR3 is built from 13 residues. Trimming left V 3 bases short and J 0 bases short, with 6 bases between. This CDR3 is CASSSRVNTEAFF. CDR3 nucleotide sequence: TGCGCCAGCAGCTCACGGGTGAACACTGAAGCTTTCTTT.

The rearrangement uses TRBV11-3 and TRBJ1-6; D is perhaps TRBD1 (5 bases). The CDR3 runs 15 residues. Per germline, CDR1 SGHNT and CDR2 YENEEA. Trimming took 3 bases from V and 9 from J, leaving 15 bases between them. CDR3 region: CASSLNGGIGSPLHF. CDR3 DNA: TGTGCCAGCAGCTTGAACGGGGGAATAGGTTCACCCCTCCACTTT.

This clone was seen only a few times. The chain couples TRBV5-6 to TRBJ1-4; 7 nucleotides line up with TRBD1. The V gene's germline CDR1 is SGHDT and CDR2 YYEEEE. This CDR3 is 17 amino acids long. The trim removed 4 bases at V and 3 bases at J, leaving 12 bases unmatched. The CDR3: CASSRDFGQASNEKLFF. In DNA form, the CDR3 reads TGTGCCAGCAGCCGAGATTTTGGACAGGCTTCTAATGAAAAACTGTTTTTT.

The gene calls are TRBV28 and TRBJ2-5; 9 bases align to TRBD1. The end of the DNA is better explained by TRBJ2-7, so the J call may be wrong. Germline values: CDR1 MDHEN, CDR2 SYDVKM. The CDR3 covers 15 residues. Here the CDR3 reads CASSPGQGISYEQYF. The CDR3 DNA reads TGTGCCAGCAGTCCCGGACAGGGGATATCCTACGAGCAGTACTTC.

The V and J genes are TRBV4-1 and TRBJ2-1; D might be TRBD2 (6 bases). Germline V lookup: CDR1 MGHRA, CDR2 YSYEKL. Trimming took off 0 bases at V and 6 bases at J, with 18 bases between the two ends. This CDR3 contains 17 residues. The CDR3 loop is CASSQDLVRGGPNEQFF. Here the CDR3 DNA reads TGCGCCAGCAGCCAAGATTTGGTGCGGGGCGGCCCCAATGAGCAGTTCTTC.

The chain combines TRBV5-1 with TRBJ2-6, with a tentative D call TRBD2 (7 bases). The CDR3 runs 18 residues. Trimming left V 4 bases short and J 0 bases short, with 17 bases between. The germline CDR1 and CDR2 sequences are SGHRS and YFSETQ. CDR3 in amino acids: CASSAVGGPSSGANVLTF. In nucleotides, the CDR3 is TGCGCCAGCAGCGCCGTGGGGGGGCCGAGCTCTGGGGCCAACGTCCTGACTTTC.

The rearrangement links TRBV9 to TRBJ1-2, with a weak D call TRBD1 (6 bases). Germline lookup yields CDR1 SGDLS and CDR2 YYNGEE. Trimming removed 5 bases from V and 8 bases from J, with 13 bases in between. The CDR3 is 12 amino acids. In DNA, the CDR3 is TGTGCCAGCAGGGCACAGGGTGGAGGCTACACCTTC. Its protein product is CASRAQGGGYTF. Based on the CDR3 plus reference TRBV9 and TRBJ1-2, the full variable domain is DSGVTQTPKHLITATGQRVTLRCSPRSGDLSVYWYQQSLDQGLQFLIQYYNGEERAKGNILERFSAQQFPDLHSELNLSSLELGDSALYFCASRAQGGGYTFGSGTRLTVV.

The CDR3 nucleotides are TGTGCCAGCAGTTTCGCGGACATGAACACTGAAGCTTTCTTT. Translated, it gives CASSFADMNTEAFF. This sequence joins TRBV27 and TRBJ1-1; D is perhaps TRBD1 (5 bases). The V end lost 3 bases, the J end lost 0 bases, and 8 bases lay between the germline ends. Germline assignment: CDR1 MNHEY and CDR2 SMNVEV (reference sequence). The CDR3 extends over 14 amino acids.

This clone was found once. CDR3 coding DNA: TGTGCCAGCAGCTTAGCTGGGGCGCTGGTCACTGAAGCTTTCTTT. Translation: CASSLAGALVTEAFF. The chain combines TRBV7-9 with TRBJ1-1, with D perhaps matching TRBD1 (5 bases). V was shortened by 0 bases and J by 4 bases, with 12 bases between the two germline ends. This CDR3 is built from 15 residues. Germline CDR1 reads SEHNR; CDR2 reads FQNEAQ (reference sequence).

The gene calls are TRBV4-1 and TRBJ2-7, with 9 bases fitting TRBD1. From germline, CDR1 is MGHRA and CDR2 YSYEKL. J lost 3 bases, V lost 3 bases, and 3 bases had no gene match. The CDR3 consists of 14 residues. CDR3 nucleotide sequence: TGCGCCAGCAGCCAGACGGACAGGGGCTACGAGCAGTACTTC. This codes for CASSQTDRGYEQYF.

The DNA of the CDR3 is TGTGCCAGTTTGCCCAGGACAGGGATTCAGCCCCAGCATTTT. It specifies CASLPRTGIQPQHF. The V call is TRBV28, the J call TRBJ1-5; 8 bases agree with TRBD1. The CDR3 loop spans 14 amino acids. After removal of 9 bases from V and 6 bases from J, the junction contained 10 bases not matched to a gene. Germline CDR1 is MDHEN and CDR2 is SYDVKM.

The chain links TRBV5-1 to TRBJ2-7; 11 bases are a match to TRBD1. From germline, CDR1 is SGHRS and CDR2 YFSETQ. V lost 4 bases to trimming and J lost 7 bases; unmatched junction nucleotides: 7. CDR3 length: 14 amino acids. Here the CDR3 reads CASSPGQGAQEQYF. The CDR3 DNA sequence: TGCGCCAGCAGCCCCGGACAGGGGGCGCAAGAGCAGTACTTC.

V usage is TRBV9 and J usage is TRBJ2-2; a weak D match, TRBD2 (6 bases). Germline loops: CDR1 SGDLS, CDR2 YYNGEE. This CDR3 is built from 13 residues. The V end was cut by 4 bases, the J end by 6 bases, with 10 bases between. This chain's CDR3 is CASSTGLAGELFF. For the CDR3, the DNA is TGTGCCAGCAGCACGGGACTTGCCGGGGAGCTGTTTTTT.

The V gene is TRBV6-5, the J gene TRBJ2-1, with D tentatively TRBD2 (6 bases). CDR1 is MNHEY, CDR2 SVGAGI, per germline. The CDR3 totals 14 residues. The V end lost 2 bases, the J end lost 10 bases, and 15 bases lay between the germline ends. CDR3 residues: CASSYRGWAGEQFF. CDR3 DNA sequence: TGTGCCAGCAGTTACCGGGGCTGGGCGGGAGAGCAGTTCTTC.

This clone was counted between two and nine times. CDR3 DNA: TGTGCCATCAGCCCGTATGGCTACACCTTC. It specifies CAISPYGYTF. The genes are TRBV10-3 and TRBJ1-2; D is unclear. Germline CDR1 reads ENHRY; CDR2 reads SYGVKD. V lost 6 bases to trimming and J lost 5 bases, with 4 bases between them. The CDR3 has 10 residues.